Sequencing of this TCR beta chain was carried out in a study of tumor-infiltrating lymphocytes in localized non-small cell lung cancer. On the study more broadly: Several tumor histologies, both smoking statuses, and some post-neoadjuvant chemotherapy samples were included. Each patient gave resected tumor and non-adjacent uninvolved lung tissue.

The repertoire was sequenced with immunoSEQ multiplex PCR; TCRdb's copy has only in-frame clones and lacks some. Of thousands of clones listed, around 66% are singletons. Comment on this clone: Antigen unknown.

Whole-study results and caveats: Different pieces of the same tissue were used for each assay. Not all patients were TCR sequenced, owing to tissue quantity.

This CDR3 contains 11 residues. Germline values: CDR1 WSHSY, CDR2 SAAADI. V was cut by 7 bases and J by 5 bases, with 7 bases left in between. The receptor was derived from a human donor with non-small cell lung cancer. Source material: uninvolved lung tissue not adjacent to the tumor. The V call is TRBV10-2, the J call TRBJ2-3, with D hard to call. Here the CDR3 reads CASIGVDTQYF. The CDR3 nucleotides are TGCGCCAGCATCGGAGTAGATACGCAGTATTTT.